This T cell receptor beta chain was obtained from a study of blood T cells in healthy people across ages. The CDR3 totals 16 residues. With V trimmed by 3 bases and J by 6 bases, 17 bases remained unmatched. CDR1 and CDR2 (germline): DFQATT, SNEGSKA (reference sequence). A second roughly 6 to 11 cycle PCR used barcoded and J-beta primers. TCRdb re-derived calls from the 5' RACE reads in MiXCR, one entry per CDR3 protein. The table has hundreds of thousands of distinct CDR3 sequences, around three fifths seen once. Source material: blood. The receptor's source is a man in his forties in good health. The chain carries TRBV20-1 and TRBJ2-7; the match to TRBD2 covers 7 bases. In nucleotides, the CDR3 is TGCAGTGCTAGCCGTCTCAGCGGGGACGGATTAAGCGAGCAGTACTTC. This encodes CSASRLSGDGLSEQYF.